The clone carrying this TCR beta chain appeared many times. TCRdb processed the reads anew with MiXCR; each CDR3 protein has one entry. The table has 200,000 to 300,000 distinct CDR3 sequences, 12% seen once; the top ten hold 1.5% to 2%. The sample is drawn from a study of T cell repertoires in cytomegalovirus infection. Germline values: CDR1 MNHEY, CDR2 SVGAGI. This CDR3 is built from 15 residues. V gave up 5 bases and J gave up 9 bases, with 21 bases separating them. V and J are TRBV6-5 and TRBJ2-3, with D unresolved. The specimen was PBMCs. The receptor's source is a human donor in good health (CMV status not recorded). Some clones in this sample may be carry-over from other donors' samples. The CDR3 nucleotides read TGTGCCAGCAGTCCCCAGGCACGAATTCATCGGACGCAGTATTTT. Its protein is CASSPQARIHRTQYF.